A selection of T cell receptor beta chains follows, all from one sample in a study of blood T cells in healthy people across ages. A single record per CDR3 protein comes from TCRdb applying MiXCR to the 5' RACE reads. The table lists 1.2 million to 1.5 million distinct CDR3 sequences, approximately 59% of them singletons. The specimen sequenced was blood. These receptors were obtained from a man between 18 and 29 years old in good health. CDR3s include the opening cysteine and the closing phenylalanine or tryptophan. The D gene is left open where the match is weak. Not every row has a clone size; where given, it reads once, few, many or a size class.

j_call d_call v_call clone_size cdr3_nt cdr3_aa
TRBJ2-7 - TRBV4-3 - TGCGCCAGCAGCCAAGTAGGGGTACAGCAATACGAGCAGTACTTC CASSQVGVQQYEQYF
TRBJ2-3 TRBD1 TRBV6-6 few TGTGCCAGCAGCATCCGGGACAGGGACACAGATACGCAGTATTTT CASSIRDRDTDTQYF
TRBJ2-2 TRBD2 TRBV6-2/TRBV6-3 once TGTGCCAGCAGTTACTCGCCTAGCGGGGGCATCGGGGAGCTGTTTTTT CASSYSPSGGIGELFF
TRBJ2-3 - TRBV6-5 - TGTGCCAGCAGTTACTCGAGGCGGGGACCCCCCGCAGATACGCAGTATTTT CASSYSRRGPPADTQYF
TRBJ2-5 TRBD1 TRBV20-1 - TGCAGTGCTAAGGACAGGGGGTTCCGGGAGACCCAGTACTTC CSAKDRGFRETQYF
TRBJ1-2 TRBD1 TRBV20-1 - TGCAGTGCTAGAGTTTACGGACAGGGCGTTGACTATGGCTACACCTTC CSARVYGQGVDYGYTF
TRBJ2-7 TRBD2 TRBV12-3/TRBV12-4 - TGTGCCAGCAGCGGGCCTTCGGGGGGCGAGCAGTACTTC CASSGPSGGEQYF
TRBJ2-7 - TRBV29-1 - TGCAGAGCCCACGAGCAGTACTTC CRAHEQYF
TRBJ1-6 - TRBV3-1 - TGTGCCAGCAGCCTCGTCCCTAATTCACCCCTCCACTTT CASSLVPNSPLHF
TRBJ1-5 - TRBV2 - TGTGCCAGCAGTGTAAGACGGGGCCGGCAGCCCCAGCATTTT CASSVRRGRQPQHF
TRBJ2-2 - TRBV6-1 - TGTGCCAGCAGTGAAGCATGGAACACCGGGGAGCTGTTTTTT CASSEAWNTGELFF
TRBJ2-3 TRBD2 TRBV7-9 - TGTGCCAGCACCCCTGATCGACTAGCGGGACCCACAGATACGCAGTATTTT CASTPDRLAGPTDTQYF
TRBJ2-4 - TRBV12-3/TRBV12-4 few TGTGCCAGCAGTTCCAGACAGCTAGCCAAAAACATTCAGTACTTC CASSSRQLAKNIQYF
TRBJ2-5 TRBD2 TRBV6-5 - TGTGCCAGCAGTACTAGCGGCCAAGAGACCCAGTACTTC CASSTSGQETQYF
TRBJ2-7 - TRBV20-1 few TGCAGTGCATTTAACCTCCGGAGGGTTTACGAGCAGTACTTC CSAFNLRRVYEQYF
TRBJ2-7 - TRBV4-1 - TGCGCCAGCAGCTCAAGTTCGGCCCCTCCCTTTTACGAGCAGTACTTC CASSSSSAPPFYEQYF
TRBJ2-4 TRBD2 TRBV3-1 - TGTGCCAGCAGCCAAGATTACGCGGGGGGGCTCGATGAGCAGTACTTC CASSQDYAGGLDEQYF
TRBJ2-3 - TRBV5-1 many TGCGCCAGCAGCGACGGGTCAGAGACGGATACGCAGTATTTT CASSDGSETDTQYF
TRBJ1-2 TRBD1 TRBV27 - TGTGCCAGCAGGGCACAGGGGGCTGGAAGCGGGGGCTACACCTTC CASRAQGAGSGGYTF
TRBJ2-1 - TRBV29-1 - TGCAGCGTGGCCGGGAACTCGCCGTACGAGCAGTTCTTC CSVAGNSPYEQFF
TRBJ2-7 - TRBV27 - TGTGCCAGCAGTTTCGGTGTGAGGGCTCCCTACAAGGAGCAGTACTTC CASSFGVRAPYKEQYF
TRBJ2-7 - TRBV20-1 - TGCAGTGCCGTCAGACTAGGTTTCTACGAGCAGTACTTC CSAVRLGFYEQYF
TRBJ2-3 - TRBV12-3/TRBV12-4 once TGTGCCAGCACCCGTTGGTCTTCTAGCACGGGTACGCAGTATTTT CASTRWSSSTGTQYF
TRBJ2-1 TRBD2 TRBV4-3 - TGCGCCAGCAGCCAGGCGACTAGCGGAGCCTACAATGAGCAGTTCTTC CASSQATSGAYNEQFF
TRBJ1-1 - TRBV6-2/TRBV6-3 - TGTGCCAGCAGCGCTGACGTGTTCGGCACTGAAGCTTTCTTT CASSADVFGTEAFF
TRBJ2-5 - TRBV4-1 - TGCGCCAGCAGCCGCTGGGGGGATTTACAAGAGACCCAGTACTTC CASSRWGDLQETQYF
TRBJ1-5 - TRBV15 - TGTGCCACCAGCAGACCTAGGACCGCTGTCGGGCAGCCCCAGCATTTT CATSRPRTAVGQPQHF
TRBJ2-7 TRBD2 TRBV20-1 - TGCAGTGCGAGGACTAGCGGGATATTTTCGGGTGAGCAGTACTTC CSARTSGIFSGEQYF
TRBJ2-1 - TRBV27 - TGTGCCAGCAGTTACTTGGGCCCGAAAGATGAGCAGTTCTTC CASSYLGPKDEQFF
TRBJ2-7 - TRBV2 - TGTGCCAGCAGGGTTATCTCCTACGAGCAGTACTTC CASRVISYEQYF
TRBJ1-2 - TRBV28 - TGTGCCAGCCGAGGACACAGGGCCCCATGGTATGGCTACACCTTC CASRGHRAPWYGYTF
TRBJ1-1 TRBD1 TRBV29-1 few TGCAGCACAAGACAGGGGATGGCTGAAGCTTTCTTT CSTRQGMAEAFF
TRBJ2-7 TRBD2 TRBV2 - TGTGCCAGGAGGCCCCCCAGCGGGGGGAACGAGCAGTACTTC CARRPPSGGNEQYF
TRBJ1-5 - TRBV3-1 - TGTGCCAGCAGCCGCCCCGTGGATCAGCCCCAGCATTTT CASSRPVDQPQHF
TRBJ1-2 TRBD1 TRBV29-1 - TGCAGCGTTGAAGTCGGGGACAGCTCGCTGTGCACCTTC CSVEVGDSSLCTF
TRBJ2-6 - TRBV10-3 - TGTGCCATCTCAGTGAGCTCTGGGGCCAACGTCCTGACTTTC CAISVSSGANVLTF
TRBJ2-3 TRBD2 TRBV7-2 - TGTGCCAGCAGCCCCGATAGCGGGGTTCGGGATACGCAGTATTTT CASSPDSGVRDTQYF
TRBJ1-2 - TRBV27 - TGTGCCAGCAGAACTCGATTGGGCGGCTATGGCTACACCTTC CASRTRLGGYGYTF
TRBJ2-1 TRBD2 TRBV27 - TGTGCCAGCAGTGCACGGACTAGCGGGGGGCTGGGTGAGCAGTTCTTC CASSARTSGGLGEQFF
TRBJ2-3 TRBD2 TRBV5-1 - TGCGCCAGCAGCTCTCTAGCGGGAGGGAAGGCAGATACGCAGTATTTT CASSSLAGGKADTQYF
TRBJ1-2 - TRBV7-2 - TGTGCCAGCAGCTTAGCGCAGGTGACGGGGTTTGGCTACACCTTC CASSLAQVTGFGYTF
TRBJ2-5 - TRBV20-1 - TGCAGTGCTAGAGTACGGGACTTACTACAGTACTTC CSARVRDLLQYF
TRBJ2-7 - TRBV4-3 - TGCGCCAGCAGCCAAGTTAAGAACTACGAGCAGTACTTC CASSQVKNYEQYF
TRBJ2-5 TRBD2 TRBV6-1 - TGTGCCAGCACCAGAGGGACTAGCCAACAAGAGACCCAGTACTTC CASTRGTSQQETQYF
TRBJ2-1 TRBD2 TRBV4-2 - TGTGCCAGCAGCCCCCGGGACTACCATTCCTACAATGAGCAGTTCTTC CASSPRDYHSYNEQFF